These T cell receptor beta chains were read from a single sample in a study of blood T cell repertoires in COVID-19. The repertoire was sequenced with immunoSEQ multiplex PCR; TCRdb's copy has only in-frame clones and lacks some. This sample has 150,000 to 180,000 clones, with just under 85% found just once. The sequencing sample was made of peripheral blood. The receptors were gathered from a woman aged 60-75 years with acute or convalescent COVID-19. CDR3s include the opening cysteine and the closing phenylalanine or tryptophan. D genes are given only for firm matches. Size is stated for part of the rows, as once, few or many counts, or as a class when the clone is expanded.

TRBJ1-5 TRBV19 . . TGTGCCAGTAAGCGACAGACTAGCAATCAGCCCCAGCATTTT CASKRQTSNQPQHF
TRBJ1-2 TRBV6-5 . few TGTGCCAGCGCGACGAGGGAAAACTATGGCTACACCTTC CASATRENYGYTF
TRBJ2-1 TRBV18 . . TGTGCCAGCTCACCAACCAGACTCACCCTATGGCAGTTCTTC CASSPTRLTLWQFF
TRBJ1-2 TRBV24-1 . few TGTGCCACCAGTGATTCCGGGAAGAGCTATGGCTACACCTTC CATSDSGKSYGYTF
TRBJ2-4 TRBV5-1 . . TGCGCCAGCAGCTTTTCCATACAGGAAAGGGTTCAAAACATTCAGTACTTC CASSFSIQERVQNIQYF
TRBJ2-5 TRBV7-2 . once TGTGCCAGCAGCTCGGTTATTAATGCGCGAGAGACCCAGTACTTC CASSSVINARETQYF
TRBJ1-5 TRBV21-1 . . TGTGCCAGCAGCCCGATCGAGATGAGGGGCAATCAGCCCCAGCATTTT CASSPIEMRGNQPQHF
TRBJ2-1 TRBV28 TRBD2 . TGTGCCAGCAGTTTATTAGGAGCGGGGTCCTACAATGAGCAGTTCTTC CASSLLGAGSYNEQFF
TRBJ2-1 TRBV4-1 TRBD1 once TGCGCCAGCAGCCAACCACCGACAGGGGGTTTTCTTAATGAGCAGTTCTTC CASSQPPTGGFLNEQFF
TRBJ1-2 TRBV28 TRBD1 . TGTGCCAGCAGTGCAGGGACAGGGGGCCTTTATGGCTACACCTTC CASSAGTGGLYGYTF
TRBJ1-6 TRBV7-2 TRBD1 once TGTGCCAGCAGCTCCACCGGGACAGCACCCAATTCACCCCTCCACTTT CASSSTGTAPNSPLHF
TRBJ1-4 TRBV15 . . TGTGCCACCAGCAGTGAGTCTAATGAAAAACTGTTTTTT CATSSESNEKLFF
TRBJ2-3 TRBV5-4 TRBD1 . TGTGCCAGCAACCCGACAGGGGGCACAGATACGCAGTATTTT CASNPTGGTDTQYF
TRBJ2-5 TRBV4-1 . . TGCGCCAGCAGCCAAGATCCGCCTCTAGCAGCAGAGACCCAGTACTTC CASSQDPPLAAETQYF
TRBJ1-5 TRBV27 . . TGTGCCAGCAGTCCCCTCAGGGAGGCTCAGCCCCAGCATTTT CASSPLREAQPQHF
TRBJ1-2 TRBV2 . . TGTGCCAGCTTAGCGACTGAACCCTATGGCTACACCTTC CASLATEPYGYTF
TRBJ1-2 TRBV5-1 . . TGCGCCAGCAGCTTGGCCGGGGTCGGCGGCTACACCTTC CASSLAGVGGYTF
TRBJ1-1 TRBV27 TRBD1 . TGTGCCAGCAGTGTATGGCCTGGGACAGGTTTGTACACTGAAGCTTTCTTT CASSVWPGTGLYTEAFF
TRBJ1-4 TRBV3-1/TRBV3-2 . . TGTGCCAGCAGCCAACTTCCCGAGAGGTATGAAAAACTGTTTTTT CASSQLPERYEKLFF
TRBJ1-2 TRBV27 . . TGTGCCAGCAGCCGAGGGTATGGCTACACCTTC CASSRGYGYTF
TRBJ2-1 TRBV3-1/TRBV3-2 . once TGTGCCAGCAGCCAATTAAACTCCTACAATGAGCAGTTCTTC CASSQLNSYNEQFF
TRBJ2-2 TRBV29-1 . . TGCAGCGTCGTGGGGGCCACCAGCTCGGGGGAGCTGTTTTTT CSVVGATSSGELFF
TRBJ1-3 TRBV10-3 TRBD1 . TGTGCCATCAGCGACAGGGGTACTGCCTCTGGAAACACCATATATTTT CAISDRGTASGNTIYF
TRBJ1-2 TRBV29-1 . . TGCAGCGTCCCGGGGAGGGCGGGAGGCTACACCTTC CSVPGRAGGYTF
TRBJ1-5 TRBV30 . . TGTGCCTGGAGTGCTTTCTCGGTCGTCTCCGGCAATCAGCCCCAGCATTTT CAWSAFSVVSGNQPQHF
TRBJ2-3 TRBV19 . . TGTGCCAGTAGCCTACCCAGTGGGGCCGGAGATACGCAGTATTTT CASSLPSGAGDTQYF
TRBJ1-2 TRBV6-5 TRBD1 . TGTGCCAGCAGTTCCGGGACAGGGGGCGCGGGAGGCTACACCTTC CASSSGTGGAGGYTF
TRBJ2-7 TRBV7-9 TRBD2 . TGTGCCAGCAGCATTGGGACTAGCGCGGACGAGCAGTACTTC CASSIGTSADEQYF
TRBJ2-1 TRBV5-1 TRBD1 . TGCGCCAGCAGCTTGGACAGGGGTAAGGTCAATGAGCAGTTCTTC CASSLDRGKVNEQFF
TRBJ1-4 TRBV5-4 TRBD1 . TGTGCCAGCAGCTGGGGACAGGGGGCAGGAAATGAAAAACTGTTTTTT CASSWGQGAGNEKLFF
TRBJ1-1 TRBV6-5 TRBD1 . TGTGCCAGCAGTTACCGCCCGACAGGGACGGACACTGAAGCTTTCTTT CASSYRPTGTDTEAFF
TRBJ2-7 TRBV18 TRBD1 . TGTGCCAGCTCCCCCGGGACAGCATACGAGCAGTACTTC CASSPGTAYEQYF
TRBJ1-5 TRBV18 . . TGTGCCAGCTCACCAGGGGGCCCCCTCTCTAATCAGCCCCAGCATTTT CASSPGGPLSNQPQHF
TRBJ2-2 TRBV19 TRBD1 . TGTGCCAGTAGTTTCAATTCCGGGACAGGCACCGGGGAGCTGTTTTTT CASSFNSGTGTGELFF
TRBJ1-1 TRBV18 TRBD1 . TGTGCCAGCTCACCGGGACAGGTGAACACTGAAGCTTTCTTT CASSPGQVNTEAFF
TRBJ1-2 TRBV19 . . TGTGCCAGTAGTATAGCTACAGCTTCTCACTATGGCTACACCTTC CASSIATASHYGYTF
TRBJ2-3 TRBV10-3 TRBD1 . TGTGCCGCATCAGGGGCAGGGGGAGTCTCAGATACGCAGTATTTT CAASGAGGVSDTQYF